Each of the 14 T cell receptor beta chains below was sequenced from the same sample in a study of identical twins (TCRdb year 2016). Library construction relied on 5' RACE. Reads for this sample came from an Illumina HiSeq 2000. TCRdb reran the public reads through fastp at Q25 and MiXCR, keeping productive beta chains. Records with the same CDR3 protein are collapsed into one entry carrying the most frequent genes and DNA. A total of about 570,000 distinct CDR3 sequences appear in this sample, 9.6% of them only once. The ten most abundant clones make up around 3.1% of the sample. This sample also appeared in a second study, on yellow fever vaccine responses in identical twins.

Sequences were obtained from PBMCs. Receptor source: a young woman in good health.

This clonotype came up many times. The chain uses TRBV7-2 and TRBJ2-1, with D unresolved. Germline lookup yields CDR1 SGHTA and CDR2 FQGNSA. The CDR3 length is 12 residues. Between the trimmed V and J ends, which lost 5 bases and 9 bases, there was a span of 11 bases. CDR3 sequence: CASSPPSVEQFF. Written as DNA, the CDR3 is TGTGCCAGCAGCCCACCCAGCGTTGAGCAGTTCTTC. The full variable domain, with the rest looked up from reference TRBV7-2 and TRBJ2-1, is GAGVSQSPSNKVTEKGKDVELRCDPISGHTALYWYRQSLGQGLEFLIYFQGNSAPDKSGLPSDRFSAERTGGSVSTLTIQRTQQEDSAVYLCASSPPSVEQFFGPGTRLTVL.

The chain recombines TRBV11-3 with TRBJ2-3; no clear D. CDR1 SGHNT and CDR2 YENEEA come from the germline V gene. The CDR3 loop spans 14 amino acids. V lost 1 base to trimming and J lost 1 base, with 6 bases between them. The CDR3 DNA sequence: TGTGCCAGCAGCTTAGCTGAGGGCACAGATACGCAGTATTTT. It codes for CASSLAEGTDTQYF.

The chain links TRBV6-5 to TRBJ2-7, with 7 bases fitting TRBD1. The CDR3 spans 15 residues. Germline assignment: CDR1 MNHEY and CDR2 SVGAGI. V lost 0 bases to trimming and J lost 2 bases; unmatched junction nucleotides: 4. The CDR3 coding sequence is TGTGCCAGCAGTTACTCGGGACAGACTACCTACGAGCAGTACTTC. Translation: CASSYSGQTTYEQYF.

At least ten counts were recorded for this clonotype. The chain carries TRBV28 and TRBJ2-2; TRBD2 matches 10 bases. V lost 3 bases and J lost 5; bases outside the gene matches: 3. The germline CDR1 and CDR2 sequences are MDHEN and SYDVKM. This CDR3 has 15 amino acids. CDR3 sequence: CASSLASGRTGELFF. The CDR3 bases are TGTGCCAGCAGTTTGGCTAGCGGGAGAACCGGGGAGCTGTTTTTT.

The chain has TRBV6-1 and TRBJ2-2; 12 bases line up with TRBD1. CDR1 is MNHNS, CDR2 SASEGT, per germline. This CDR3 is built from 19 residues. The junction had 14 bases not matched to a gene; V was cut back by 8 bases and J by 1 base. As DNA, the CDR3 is TGTGCCAGCGATTCCGCCGGGACAGGGGGCCGGGGGAACACCGGGGAGCTGTTTTTT. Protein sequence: CASDSAGTGGRGNTGELFF.

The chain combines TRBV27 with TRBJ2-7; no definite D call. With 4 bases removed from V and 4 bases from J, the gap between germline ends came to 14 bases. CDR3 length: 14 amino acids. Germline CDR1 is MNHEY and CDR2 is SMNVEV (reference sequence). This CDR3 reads CASSWLGEGYEQYF. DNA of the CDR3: TGTGCCAGCAGTTGGCTTGGGGAAGGGTACGAGCAGTACTTC.

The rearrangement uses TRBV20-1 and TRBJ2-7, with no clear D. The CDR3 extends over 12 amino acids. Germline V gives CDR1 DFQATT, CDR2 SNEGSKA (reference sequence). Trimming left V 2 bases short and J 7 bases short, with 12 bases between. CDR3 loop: CSARISGLEQYF. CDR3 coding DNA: TGCAGTGCTAGAATTTCCGGGTTGGAGCAGTACTTC.

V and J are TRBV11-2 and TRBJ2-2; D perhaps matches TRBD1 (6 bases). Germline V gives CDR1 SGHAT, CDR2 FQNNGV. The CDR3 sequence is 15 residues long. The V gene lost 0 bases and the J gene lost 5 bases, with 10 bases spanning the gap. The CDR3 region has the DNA TGTGCCAGCAGCTTAGATCAGGGGTGGACCGGGGAGCTGTTTTTT. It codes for CASSLDQGWTGELFF. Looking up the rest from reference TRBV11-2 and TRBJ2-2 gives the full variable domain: EAGVAQSPRYKIIEKRQSVAFWCNPISGHATLYWYQQILGQGPKLLIQFQNNGVVDDSQLPKDRFSAERLKGVDSTLKIQPAKLEDSAVYLCASSLDQGWTGELFFGEGSRLTVL.

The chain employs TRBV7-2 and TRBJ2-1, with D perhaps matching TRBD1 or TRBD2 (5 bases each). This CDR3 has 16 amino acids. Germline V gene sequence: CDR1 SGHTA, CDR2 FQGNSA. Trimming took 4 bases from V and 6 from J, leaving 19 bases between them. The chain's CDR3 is CASSWILPRGGNEQFF. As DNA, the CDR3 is TGTGCCAGCAGCTGGATTCTACCACGTGGGGGCAATGAGCAGTTCTTC.

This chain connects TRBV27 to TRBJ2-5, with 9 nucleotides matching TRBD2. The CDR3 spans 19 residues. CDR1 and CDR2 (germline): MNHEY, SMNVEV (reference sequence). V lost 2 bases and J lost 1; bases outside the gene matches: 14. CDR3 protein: CASSLTEAPAGGTQETQYF. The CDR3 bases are TGTGCCAGCAGTTTAACGGAGGCCCCCGCGGGAGGGACCCAAGAGACCCAGTACTTC.

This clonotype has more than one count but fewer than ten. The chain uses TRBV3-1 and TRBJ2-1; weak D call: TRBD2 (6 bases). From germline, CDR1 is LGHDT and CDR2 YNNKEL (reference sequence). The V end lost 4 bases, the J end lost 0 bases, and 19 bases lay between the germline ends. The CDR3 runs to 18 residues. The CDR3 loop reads CASSPGAMRGSSYNEQFF. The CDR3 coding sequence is TGTGCCAGCAGCCCTGGGGCGATGCGGGGAAGCTCCTACAATGAGCAGTTCTTC.

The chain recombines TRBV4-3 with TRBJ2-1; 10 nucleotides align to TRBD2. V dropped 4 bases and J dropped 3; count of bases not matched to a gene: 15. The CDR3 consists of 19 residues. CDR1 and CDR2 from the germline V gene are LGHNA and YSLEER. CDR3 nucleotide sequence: TGCGCCAGCAGCCTTTCTAGCGGGAGAGTATCTCCGATCTACAATGAGCAGTTCTTC. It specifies CASSLSSGRVSPIYNEQFF.

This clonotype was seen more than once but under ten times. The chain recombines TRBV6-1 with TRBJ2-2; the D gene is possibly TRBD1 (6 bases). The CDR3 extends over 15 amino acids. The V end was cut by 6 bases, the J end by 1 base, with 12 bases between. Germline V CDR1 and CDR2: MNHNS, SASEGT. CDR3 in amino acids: CASRATGQNTGELFF. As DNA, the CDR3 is TGTGCCAGCAGAGCTACGGGACAGAACACCGGGGAGCTGTTTTTT.

CDR3 sequence: CASSWGLAVYEQYF. For the CDR3, the DNA is TGTGCCAGCAGCTGGGGACTAGCTGTGTACGAGCAGTACTTC. The chain combines TRBV11-2 with TRBJ2-7, with 9 nucleotides matching TRBD2. This CDR3 has 14 amino acids. Germline CDR1 and CDR2: SGHAT and FQNNGV. V was pared by 4 bases and J by 4 bases, with 5 bases of the junction left unmatched.